Sequencing of this TCR beta chain was carried out in a study of PD-L1 blockade in urothelial cancer. Overall study context: In terms of prior chemotherapy, patients had received 0 to 3 regimens. Blood was subjected to analysis at 3 weeks (second dose) and 6 weeks following treatment start. Median T cell yield from blood was about 130,000.

The CDR3 has 15 amino acids. The germline V and J ends were trimmed by 2 bases and 1 base, with 11 bases remaining between them. Germline values: CDR1 KGHSH, CDR2 LQKENI. Assay: immunoSEQ multiplex PCR; the TCRdb copy retains only in-frame clones and omits some. The repertoire holds about 100,000 clones, with 70% to 90% as singletons. Every patient provided from 1 to 8 samples, collected pretreatment and on-treatment. The genes are TRBV18 and TRBJ1-1; D gene ambiguous. The sequence was collected from a man over 45 with urothelial cancer. Here the sequenced sample was PBMCs, taken around atezolizumab (anti-PD-L1) treatment. CDR3 nucleotides: TGTGCCAGCTCACCATTTTTACAGCAGAACACTGAAGCTTTCTTT. This encodes CASSPFLQQNTEAFF.